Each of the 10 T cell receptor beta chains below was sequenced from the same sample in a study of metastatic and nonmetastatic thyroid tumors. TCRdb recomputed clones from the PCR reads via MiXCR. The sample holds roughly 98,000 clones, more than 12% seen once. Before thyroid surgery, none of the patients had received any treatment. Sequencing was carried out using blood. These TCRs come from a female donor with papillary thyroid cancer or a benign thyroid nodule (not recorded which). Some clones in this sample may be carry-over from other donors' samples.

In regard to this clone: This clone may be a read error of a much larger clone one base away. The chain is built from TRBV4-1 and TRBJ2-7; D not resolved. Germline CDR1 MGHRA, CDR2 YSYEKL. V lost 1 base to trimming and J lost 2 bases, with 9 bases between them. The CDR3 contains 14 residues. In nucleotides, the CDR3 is TGCGCCAGCAGCCAAGTGCTCAGCCCCTACGAGCAGTACTTC. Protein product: CASSQVLSPYEQYF.

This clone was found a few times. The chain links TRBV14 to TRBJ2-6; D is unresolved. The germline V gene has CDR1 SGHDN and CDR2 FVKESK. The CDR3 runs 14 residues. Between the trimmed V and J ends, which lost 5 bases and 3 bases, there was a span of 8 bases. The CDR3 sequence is CASSEGVGANVLTF. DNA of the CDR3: TGTGCCAGCAGCGAAGGTGTTGGGGCCAACGTCCTGACTTTC.

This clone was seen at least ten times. CDR3 nucleotide sequence: TGCAGTGCTAGGATCGGGGACTACAGAATGAACACTGAAGCTTTCTTT. Its translation: CSARIGDYRMNTEAFF. The V and J genes are TRBV20-1 and TRBJ1-1; maybe TRBD1 (5 bases). The CDR3 length is 16 residues. V was shortened by 3 bases and J by 0 bases, with 17 bases between the two germline ends. Germline values: CDR1 DFQATT, CDR2 SNEGSKA (reference sequence).

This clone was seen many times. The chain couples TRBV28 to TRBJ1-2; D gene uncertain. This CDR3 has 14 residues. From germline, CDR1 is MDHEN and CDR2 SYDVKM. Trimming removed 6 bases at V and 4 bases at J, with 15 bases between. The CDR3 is CASSFPGEGYGYTF. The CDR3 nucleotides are TGTGCCAGCAGCTTTCCCGGGGAGGGCTATGGCTACACCTTC.

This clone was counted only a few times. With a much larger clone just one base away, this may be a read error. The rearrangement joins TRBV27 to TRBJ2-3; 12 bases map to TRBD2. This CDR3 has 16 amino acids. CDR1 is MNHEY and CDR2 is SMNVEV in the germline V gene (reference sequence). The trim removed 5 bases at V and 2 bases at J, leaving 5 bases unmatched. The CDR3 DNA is TGTGCCAGCAGTACCGCTAGCGGGGGGGCCACAGATACGCAGTATTTT. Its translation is CASSTASGGATDTQYF.

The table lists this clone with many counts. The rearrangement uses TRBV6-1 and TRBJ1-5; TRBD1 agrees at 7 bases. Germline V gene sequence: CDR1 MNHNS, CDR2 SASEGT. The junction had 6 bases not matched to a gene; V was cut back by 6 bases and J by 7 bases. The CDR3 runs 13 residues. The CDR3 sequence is CASSFRQGQPQHF. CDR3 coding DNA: TGTGCCAGCAGCTTCCGACAGGGCCAGCCCCAGCATTTT.

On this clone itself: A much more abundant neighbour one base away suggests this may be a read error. DNA of the CDR3: TGTGCCAGCTCACCTAGGGACAGGAGGTTTGAGACCCAGTACTTC. It translates to CASSPRDRRFETQYF. The chain couples TRBV18 to TRBJ2-5; 8 bases agree with TRBD1. CDR3 length: 15 amino acids. V gave up 3 bases and J gave up 5 bases; unmatched junction bases: 8. Germline CDR1 is KGHSH and CDR2 is LQKENI.

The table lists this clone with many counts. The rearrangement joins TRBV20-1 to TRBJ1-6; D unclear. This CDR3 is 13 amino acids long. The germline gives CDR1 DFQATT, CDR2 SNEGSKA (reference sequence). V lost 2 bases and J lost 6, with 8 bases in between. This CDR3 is CSARRTANSPLHF. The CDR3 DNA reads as TGCAGTGCTAGACGGACTGCTAATTCACCCCTCCACTTT.

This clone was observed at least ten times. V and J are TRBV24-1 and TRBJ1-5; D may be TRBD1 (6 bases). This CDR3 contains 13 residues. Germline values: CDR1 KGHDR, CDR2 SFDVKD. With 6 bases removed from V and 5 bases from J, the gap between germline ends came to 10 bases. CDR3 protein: CATSLAGDQPQHF. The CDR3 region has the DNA TGTGCCACCAGTCTCGCAGGGGATCAGCCCCAGCATTTT.

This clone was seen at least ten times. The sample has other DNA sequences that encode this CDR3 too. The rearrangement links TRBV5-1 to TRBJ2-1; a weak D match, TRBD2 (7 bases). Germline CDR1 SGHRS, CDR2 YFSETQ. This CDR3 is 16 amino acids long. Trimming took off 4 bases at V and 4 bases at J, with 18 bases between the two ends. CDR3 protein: CASSPRGGDPYNEQFF. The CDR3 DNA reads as TGCGCCAGCAGCCCTAGAGGGGGGGACCCTTACAATGAGCAGTTCTTC.